This is a list of T cell receptor beta chains from one sample in a study of beta chain features in type 1 diabetes. Method: immunoSEQ multiplex PCR; TCRdb's copy keeps in-frame clones and lacks some. The repertoire has about half a million clones, roughly 10% of them found once; the top ten carry approximately 0.05%. Sequenced input: naive CD4+ T cells from blood. The origin of the receptors is a woman aged 18-29 years in good health. Both conserved end residues are trimmed from each CDR3. Fields, in order: V gene, D gene, J gene, CDR3 protein. D genes are given only for firm matches.

>TRBV18|TRBD2|TRBJ2-7
ASSPTSGRTYEQY
>TRBV30|NA|TRBJ2-5
AWSAGSQETQY
>TRBV20-1|NA|TRBJ2-3
SAWRQGAQY
>TRBV5-4|NA|TRBJ1-2
ASRFVGGDYGYT
>TRBV6-6|NA|TRBJ2-3
ASSFSGGQVDTQY
>TRBV7-3|TRBD1|TRBJ2-5
ASSLEGQIQETQY
>TRBV30|NA|TRBJ1-2
AWRVLEDYGYT
>TRBV7-9|NA|TRBJ2-1
ASSLKRVRDVENEQF
>TRBV7-8|NA|TRBJ2-3
ASSPRYTDTQY
>TRBV7-8|NA|TRBJ1-3
ASSIGNTIY
>TRBV9|NA|TRBJ2-2
ASSVEARTANTGELF
>TRBV4-1|TRBD1|TRBJ2-2
ASSQGDRGDTGELF
>TRBV29-1|NA|NA
SVEDLTQETQY
>TRBV29-1|NA|TRBJ2-3
SGLMVTQY
>TRBV6-5|TRBD2|TRBJ2-7
ASSYSGGTGYEQY
>TRBV9|TRBD2|TRBJ2-3
ASSGASGLTDTQY
>TRBV5-4|NA|TRBJ1-5
ASSLAGDGKPQH
>TRBV27|NA|TRBJ2-6
ASSLRLWVSGANVLT
>TRBV9|NA|TRBJ2-6
ASSKSGANVLT
>TRBV28|NA|TRBJ1-4
ASRTGIQSTNEKLF
>TRBV21-1|NA|TRBJ1-1
ASSKDVRQDTEAF
>TRBV7-7|NA|TRBJ2-1
ASSLAPSSYNEQF
>TRBV7-2|NA|TRBJ1-3
ASSDSGNTIY
>TRBV9|NA|TRBJ1-6
ASSAQSGITNSPLH
>TRBV6-1|TRBD1|TRBJ2-3
ASRATGEYTDTQY
>TRBV7-3|NA|TRBJ2-3
ASSPARGLTDTQY